This TCR beta chain was captured by sequencing in a study of post-analysis software for immune sequencing data. At the level of the study: The cohort encompassed relapsing-remitting, secondary progressive and progressive-relapsing multiple sclerosis disease courses.

In this sample, this clonotype turned up a few times. Its target is unknown. One base away lies a much larger clone, so this may be a sequencing read error. Points from the study as a whole: Controls had lower frequencies than patients of four or five TRBV segments, which included TRBV5-6, TRBV5-1 and TRBV20-1. Samples made in the same batch grouped tightly together by F measure. Significantly lower normalized Chao1 diversity was seen in multiple sclerosis patients than in controls.

Germline loops: CDR1 SGHRS, CDR2 YFSETQ. There are 13 residues in the CDR3. TCR beta cDNA libraries had unique molecular identifiers. Around 460,000 cDNA molecules came from roughly 0.93 to 9.6 million T cells. TCRdb independently ran MiXCR on the PCR reads; one entry per CDR3 protein. The data contain about 760,000 distinct CDR3 sequences, less than 35% of them singletons. The chain uses TRBV5-1 and TRBJ1-2; D is ambiguous. Sequences were obtained from blood. The sequence was obtained from a girl aged 10-17 years with multiple sclerosis. The CDR3 spells CASSQPSVYGHTF. DNA of the CDR3: TGCGCCAGCAGCCAACCCTCTGTCTATGGCCACACCTTC.